This T cell receptor (beta chain) is drawn from a study of T cells in Graves' hyperthyroidism and ophthalmopathy. In its sample, this clonotype was seen many times. CDR1 and CDR2 from the germline V gene are MNHNS and SASEGT. With 5 bases clipped from V and 5 bases from J, the junction kept 10 bases outside the gene matches. The CDR3 extends over 15 amino acids. The TCR beta CDR3 regions underwent amplification using RNA transcripts as the source. The HTBI primer set was used in a first-round RT-PCR of the TCR CDR3. Each CDR3 protein is one row after TCRdb ran MiXCR on the multiplex PCR reads. The sample carries around 290,000 distinct CDR3 sequences, about an eighth recorded once. Investigators excluded patients with uncontrolled infection, other autoimmune disease, pregnancy or lactation. Fresh peripheral blood, 8 to 10 ml, was the source of the PBMCs.

The origin of this receptor is a woman between 25 and 40 years old with Graves' hyperthyroidism that later progressed to Graves' ophthalmopathy. The sequencing input was blood. The chain couples TRBV6-1 to TRBJ2-7; 9 nucleotides match TRBD2. DNA for the CDR3: TGTGCCAGCAGTCCCCTTAGCGGGAGTGGCCACGAGCAGTACTTC. It yields the protein CASSPLSGSGHEQYF.